These T cell receptor beta chains were read from a single sample in a study of cytomegalovirus exposure and HLA in healthy donors. Generated by immunoSEQ multiplex PCR, the TCRdb table keeps only in-frame clones and is missing some. The sample records around 170,000 clones, more than 65% being singletons. Specimen: PBMCs. The receptors shown here come from a woman in her 30s in good health and CMV-seropositive. Both conserved end residues are part of each CDR3. Each record gives: clone size, D gene, J gene, V gene, CDR3 protein, CDR3 DNA. D genes are given only for firm matches. Clone size is shown for a subset of rows, as once, few, many or a class of expanded clone.

>.|TRBD2|TRBJ2-3|TRBV7-2
CASSYSGMSTDTQYF
TGTGCCAGCAGTTACAGCGGGATGAGCACAGATACGCAGTATTTT
>once|TRBD2|TRBJ2-6|TRBV7-3
CASSQAGTGANVLTF
TGTGCCAGCAGCCAAGCGGGGACCGGGGCCAACGTCCTGACTTTC
>.|.|TRBJ2-5|TRBV30
CAWSVDGLALGETQYF
TGTGCCTGGAGTGTAGATGGGCTAGCCTTAGGAGAGACCCAGTACTTC
>.|.|TRBJ1-2|TRBV28
CASSTVSNYGYTF
TGTGCCAGCTCGACTGTTTCTAACTATGGCTACACCTTC
>once|.|TRBJ1-5|TRBV28
CASTYLGGLHQPQHF
TGTGCCAGCACTTACCTGGGGGGGTTACATCAGCCCCAGCATTTT
>.|.|TRBJ2-3|TRBV2
CASRGVGDTQYF
TGTGCCAGCAGGGGAGTGGGAGATACGCAGTATTTT
>.|.|TRBJ1-6|TRBV7-3
CASSAYGRGNNSPLHF
TGTGCCAGCAGCGCCTACGGCCGGGGGAATAATTCACCCCTCCACTTT
>.|.|TRBJ1-6|TRBV7-2
CASSFGLRGSYNSPLHF
TGTGCCAGCAGCTTCGGACTTCGGGGTTCCTATAATTCACCCCTCCACTTT
>.|TRBD2|TRBJ2-3|TRBV7-3
CASSLKSSGGTSTDTQYF
TGTGCCAGCAGCTTAAAGTCTAGCGGGGGAACTAGCACAGATACGCAGTATTTT
>.|TRBD1|TRBJ2-7|TRBV5-4
CASSLAGGPLSYEQYF
TGTGCCAGCAGCTTGGCAGGGGGTCCCCTCTCCTACGAGCAGTACTTC
>.|.|TRBJ2-7|TRBV30
CAWSVGGVQYF
TGTGCCTGGAGTGTAGGAGGGGTACAGTACTTC
>.|.|TRBJ2-3|TRBV7-2
CASSPRAGDTQYF
TGTGCCAGCAGCCCGCGAGCTGGAGATACGCAGTATTTT
>.|TRBD1|TRBJ2-7|TRBV5-6
CASRFGTGGYEQYF
TGTGCCAGCAGGTTTGGGACAGGGGGTTACGAGCAGTACTTC
>.|.|TRBJ2-7|TRBV14
CASSHLPGQGDFYEQYF
TGTGCCAGCAGCCATCTCCCAGGGCAGGGGGACTTCTACGAGCAGTACTTC
>.|.|TRBJ1-3|TRBV7-8
CASSLGQQISGNTIYF
TGTGCCAGCAGCTTAGGGCAACAGATCTCTGGAAACACCATATATTTT
>.|.|TRBJ2-3|TRBV11-3
CASSLARGTDTQYF
TGTGCCAGCAGCTTAGCGCGGGGCACAGATACGCAGTATTTT
>.|.|TRBJ2-7|TRBV6-6
CASSVQGYEQYF
TGTGCCAGCAGCGTACAGGGCTACGAGCAGTACTTC